The next 7 T cell receptor beta chains were all read from a single sample in a study of T cells in women clearing cervical HPV infection. Assay used: immunoSEQ multiplex PCR; TCRdb lists only in-frame clones, some missing. The table for this sample gives 25,000 to 35,000 clones. The sample was blood buffy coat. These receptors were collected from a woman between 18 and 70 years old with a cervical HPV16 infection that either progressed to CIN3+ or cleared (not recorded which).

Details on this clone: The CDR3 extends 3 residues past the end of the read, so its final part is completed from the germline J gene. V usage is TRBV5-6 and J usage is TRBJ2-7; 8 nucleotides line up with TRBD1. Germline trimming cut 1 base from V and 4 bases from J; bases unmatched to any gene: 7. The CDR3 spans 15 residues. Germline values: CDR1 SGHDT, CDR2 YYEEEE. CDR3 bases read: TGTGCCAGCAGCTTGTTAGGACAGGGCCCTTACGAG. It translates to CASSLLGQGPYE. Given in full, the CDR3 is CASSLLGQGPYEQYF.

On this clone: The missing CDR3 end, 3 residues past where the read stops, is filled in from the germline J gene. This chain connects TRBV18 to TRBJ2-2, with 7 bases lining up with TRBD1. CDR1 is KGHSH, CDR2 LQKENI, per germline. V shed 3 bases, J shed 0 bases, and the junction held 4 bases outside the gene matches. The CDR3 is 16 residues long. The sequenced part of the CDR3 DNA is TGTGCCAGCTCACCGACCCAGGGGGCGAACACCGGGGAG. Protein sequence: CASSPTQGANTGE. The whole CDR3 protein is CASSPTQGANTGELFF.

Worth noting for this clone: The missing CDR3 end, 3 residues past where the read stops, is filled in from the germline J gene. The chain links TRBV29-1 to TRBJ1-1, with D possibly TRBD1 on 5 matching bases. Germline CDR1 SQVTM, CDR2 ANQGSEA. V was pared by 6 bases and J by 0 bases, with 11 bases between. CDR3 length: 13 residues. CDR3 DNA (partial): TGCAGCGTCCCTAGGGGTATGAACACTGAA. Its protein product is CSVPRGMNTE. The whole CDR3 is CSVPRGMNTEAFF.

On this clone itself: The sequence runs out 3 residues before the end of the CDR3; the remainder is reconstructed from the germline J gene. This chain connects TRBV19 to TRBJ1-2, with TRBD1 matching over 8 bases. The germline CDR1 and CDR2 sequences are LNHDA and SQIVND (reference sequence). V lost 1 base, J lost 4 bases, and 2 bases stayed unmatched. This CDR3 is 14 amino acids long. CDR3 DNA, as far as it was read: TGTGCCAGTAGTATAGGTGGACAGGGCTATGGC. Amino acids: CASSIGGQGYG. The complete CDR3 sequence is CASSIGGQGYGYTF.

Concerning this clone: The read finishes 3 residues shy of the CDR3 end, and the germline J gene is used to complete it. The chain employs TRBV5-1 and TRBJ2-5, with 12 bases that match TRBD2. The CDR3 is 14 amino acids. CDR1 and CDR2 from the germline V gene are SGHRS and YFSETQ. The V gene end was trimmed by 4 bases and the J gene end by 4 bases; junction bases not matched to a gene: 2. Incomplete CDR3 DNA: TGCGCCAGCAGCGAGGGACTAGCGGGAGAGACC. It specifies CASSEGLAGET. The full CDR3 reads CASSEGLAGETQYF.

About this clone itself: The CDR3 is cut off 3 residues early in the read; its end comes from the germline J gene. The V call is TRBV7-3, the J call TRBJ2-1, with 8 bases lining up with TRBD2. Germline V gene lookup returns CDR1 SGHTA and CDR2 FQGTGA. V shed 5 bases and J 8 bases; nucleotides not matched to a gene: 8. This CDR3 spans 14 amino acids. CDR3 DNA (partial): TGTGCCAGCAGCACCTCGGGACTAGGAGATGAG. Its translation: CASSTSGLGDE. The full-length CDR3 reads as CASSTSGLGDEQFF.

A remark on this clone: The read stops 3 residues short of the end of the CDR3; the missing end is completed from the germline J gene. The rearrangement uses TRBV11-2 and TRBJ2-3; no clear D gene. CDR3 length: 14 amino acids. The V end lost 2 bases, the J end lost 0 bases, and 6 bases lay between the germline ends. The germline V gene encodes CDR1 SGHAT and CDR2 FQNNGV. The CDR3 here is CASSLSTSTDTQYF. The sequenced CDR3 bases are TGTGCCAGCAGCTTATCTACTAGCACAGATACG.